This T cell receptor (beta chain) appears in the sequencing data of a study of OX40 agonist ivuxolimab in advanced cancers. General observations from the study: At 0.1 to 3.0 mg/kg and by week 6, CD4+ and CD8+ T cells in the blood had expanded clonally.

Germline lookup yields CDR1 SGDLS and CDR2 YYNGEE. This CDR3 has 15 amino acids. V was cut by 0 bases and J by 0 bases, with 8 bases left in between. Concerning this clone itself: The antigen is not known.

Generated by immunoSEQ multiplex PCR, the TCRdb table keeps only in-frame clones and is missing some. The top ten hold about 1.2% of the sample, which has 100,000 to 140,000 clones, 80% to 95% seen once. This TCR came from an adult with an advanced solid tumor such as melanoma, head and neck, liver or kidney cancer. Specimen: CD4+ or CD8+ T cells sorted from blood, collected in a trial of the OX40 agonist ivuxolimab. The rearrangement links TRBV9 to TRBJ2-3; D possibly corresponds to TRBD1 (6 bases). CDR3 sequence reads: CASSVEGQSTDTQYF. In DNA form, the CDR3 reads TGTGCCAGCAGCGTAGAAGGACAGAGCACAGATACGCAGTATTTT.